These 3 T cell receptor beta chains came from one sample sequenced in a study of T cell responses to AZD1222 COVID-19 vaccine. Libraries were prepared by immunoSEQ multiplex PCR; TCRdb keeps only in-frame clonotypes and omits some of them. The sample lists around 150,000 clones; 80% to 95% were seen once. The input for sequencing was peripheral blood, taken 28 days after the second AZD1222 dose. The source of these receptors is an adult who received the AZD1222 COVID-19 vaccine.

V and J are TRBV12-3 or TRBV12-4 and TRBJ2-7; D is undetermined. This CDR3 is 12 amino acids long. Trimming removed 8 bases at V and 0 bases at J, with 8 bases between. The CDR3 here is CASGSNSYEQYF. CDR3 nucleotides: TGTGCCAGCGGTTCTAACTCCTACGAGCAGTACTTC.

The V call is TRBV9, the J call TRBJ2-3, with no clear D. V shed 3 bases and J shed 6 bases, with 8 bases lying between them. The length of the CDR3 is 12 residues. The germline gives CDR1 SGDLS, CDR2 YYNGEE. The chain's CDR3 is CASSANSDTQYF. The CDR3 nucleotides read TGTGCCAGCAGCGCCAATAGCGATACGCAGTATTTT.

The rearrangement links TRBV10-2 to TRBJ1-2; D unclear. The CDR3 has 12 residues. Germline CDR1 WSHSY, CDR2 SAAADI. V shed 3 bases and J shed 3 bases, with 5 bases lying between them. The CDR3 bases are TGCGCCAGCAGTGATCAGTACTATGGCTACACCTTC. This sequence encodes CASSDQYYGYTF.